Shown below are 29 T cell receptor beta chains from a single sample sequenced in a study of blood T cell repertoires in COVID-19. TCRdb's table, derived via immunoSEQ multiplex PCR, lists solely in-frame clones and lacks some. This sample has roughly 86,000 clones, with about four fifths found just once. Sequencing input: peripheral blood. These TCRs come from a man in his sixties with acute or convalescent COVID-19.

This chain joins TRBV11-2 and TRBJ1-1; D uncertain. The V gene's germline CDR1 is SGHAT and CDR2 FQNNGV. The ends were cut back, 0 bases at V and 4 bases at J, with 9 bases in the middle. The CDR3 covers 14 residues. CDR3 sequence: CASSLESISTEAFF. CDR3 nucleotide sequence: TGTGCCAGCAGCTTAGAGTCGATCAGCACTGAAGCTTTCTTT.

The chain combines TRBV7-8 with TRBJ1-2, with D possibly matching TRBD1 (5 bases). Trimming left V 2 bases short and J 3 bases short, with 7 bases between. The germline V gene has CDR1 SGHVS and CDR2 FQNEAQ. The CDR3 is made up of 13 amino acids. The CDR3 reads CASSLTTDYGYTF. In DNA, the CDR3 is TGTGCCAGCAGCTTAACGACAGACTATGGCTACACCTTC.

The chain couples TRBV6-5 to TRBJ1-1, with 8 bases that match TRBD1. V was pared by 2 bases and J by 6 bases, with 8 bases of the junction left unmatched. This CDR3 comprises 15 residues. Germline V gene sequence: CDR1 MNHEY, CDR2 SVGAGI. CDR3 bases: TGTGCCAGCAGTTACCGTGACAGGGGCATGGCTGAAGCTTTCTTT. Translation: CASSYRDRGMAEAFF.

The V call is TRBV7-9, the J call TRBJ1-1; no firm D call. Between the trimmed V and J ends, which lost 5 bases and 7 bases, there was a span of 17 bases. Germline loops: CDR1 SEHNR, CDR2 FQNEAQ (reference sequence). This CDR3 contains 14 residues. The CDR3 spells CASSGLIGSNEAFF. CDR3 in DNA: TGTGCCAGCAGCGGGCTCATTGGATCGAATGAAGCTTTCTTT.

The chain carries TRBV30 and TRBJ1-1; 8 positions match TRBD1. Germline V gives CDR1 GTSNPN, CDR2 SVGIG (reference sequence). CDR3 length equals 11 residues. After removal of 2 bases from V and 11 bases from J, the junction contained 4 bases not matched to a gene. CDR3 DNA: TGTGCCTGGAGTAAGGACAGGGACGCTTTCTTT. Protein sequence: CAWSKDRDAFF.

This clone has a single count. The V call is TRBV9, the J call TRBJ1-6; unclear D gene. In germline, CDR1 is SGDLS, CDR2 YYNGEE. The V gene lost 0 bases and the J gene lost 8 bases, with 9 bases spanning the gap. The CDR3 consists of 14 residues. The CDR3 nucleotides read TGTGCCAGCAGCGTAGCGGTGGGCTATTCACCCCTCCACTTT. Protein: CASSVAVGYSPLHF.

The V call is TRBV30, the J call TRBJ1-1; D uncertain. Germline CDR1 is GTSNPN and CDR2 is SVGIG (reference sequence). This CDR3 contains 11 residues. The V end lost 1 base, the J end lost 5 bases, and 5 bases lay between the germline ends. For the CDR3, the DNA is TGTGCCTGGAGTGCCCTGACTGAAGCTTTCTTT. Protein product: CAWSALTEAFF.

This rearrangement joins TRBV12-3 or TRBV12-4 to TRBJ1-1, with 7 bases lining up with TRBD1. CDR3 length equals 13 residues. After removal of 1 base from V and 7 bases from J, the junction contained 3 bases not matched to a gene. The CDR3 protein is CASSLGQGDEAFF. CDR3 DNA: TGTGCCAGCAGTTTAGGACAGGGCGATGAAGCTTTCTTT.

The chain is built from TRBV11-2 and TRBJ2-1; TRBD2 aligns across 15 bases. V was clipped by 5 bases and J by 3 bases; unmatched bases: 5. The CDR3 runs 17 residues. CDR1 is SGHAT and CDR2 is FQNNGV in the germline V gene. CDR3 in amino acids: CASSPGTSGGHYNEQFF. As DNA, the CDR3 is TGTGCCAGCAGCCCTGGGACTAGCGGGGGGCACTACAATGAGCAGTTCTTC.

CDR3 nucleotide sequence: TGTGCCAGCAGTTTTAGGGGGGAGGGGCTTAACTATGGCTACACCTTC. Protein product: CASSFRGEGLNYGYTF. V and J are TRBV28 and TRBJ1-2, with D tentatively TRBD1 (6 bases). Between the trimmed V and J ends, which lost 3 bases and 1 base, there was a span of 15 bases. The CDR3 has 16 amino acids. Per the germline V gene, CDR1 is MDHEN and CDR2 is SYDVKM.

About this clone itself: Other DNA sequences in this specimen translate into the identical CDR3. This chain connects TRBV19 to TRBJ1-2, with a possible D match to TRBD1 (6 bases). This CDR3 is 15 amino acids long. V was clipped by 5 bases and J by 1 base, with 14 bases between them. Germline lookup yields CDR1 LNHDA and CDR2 SQIVND (reference sequence). Here the CDR3 DNA reads TGTGCCAGTAGTCCCGGACAGAGCTTTAACTATGGCTACACCTTC. Amino acid sequence: CASSPGQSFNYGYTF.

This chain joins TRBV11-3 and TRBJ1-5, with D possibly matching TRBD1 (6 bases). Germline CDR1 SGHNT, CDR2 YENEEA. This CDR3 is built from 15 residues. The V end lost 6 bases, the J end lost 0 bases, and 12 bases lay between the germline ends. CDR3 sequence: CASRDGQYSNQPQHF. The CDR3 bases are TGTGCCAGCAGGGATGGACAGTATAGCAATCAGCCCCAGCATTTT.

This clone came up once. This chain joins TRBV27 and TRBJ1-1; D possibly corresponds to TRBD1 (6 bases). The V end was cut by 2 bases, the J end by 6 bases, with 13 bases between. Per the germline V gene, CDR1 is MNHEY and CDR2 is SMNVEV (reference sequence). CDR3 length: 14 amino acids. The CDR3 DNA is TGTGCCAGCAGTTTACTACAGGGCCGGCCTGAAGCTTTCTTT. Amino acids: CASSLLQGRPEAFF.

The V gene is TRBV3-1 (or the pseudogene TRBV3-2), the J gene TRBJ1-2; a possible D gene is TRBD1 (6 bases). The CDR3 is 12 residues long. V was trimmed by 3 bases and J by 11 bases, leaving 13 bases between them. Germline V gene sequence: CDR1 LGHDT, CDR2 YNNKEL (reference sequence). CDR3 sequence: CASSQQGLTYTF. DNA of the CDR3: TGTGCCAGCAGCCAGCAGGGGCTAACTTACACCTTC.

CDR3 in amino acids: CASSPTDRNTEAFF. For the CDR3, the DNA is TGTGCCAGCAGTCCCACGGACAGGAACACTGAAGCTTTCTTT. The chain employs TRBV27 and TRBJ1-1; weak D call: TRBD1 (6 bases). The CDR3 consists of 14 residues. Germline assignment: CDR1 MNHEY and CDR2 SMNVEV (reference sequence). The ends were cut back, 5 bases at V and 1 base at J, with 11 bases in the middle.

This chain uses TRBV9 with TRBJ1-1, with TRBD1 matching 8 bases. The length of the CDR3 is 16 residues. V gave up 2 bases and J gave up 1 base; unmatched junction bases: 7. CDR1 is SGDLS and CDR2 is YYNGEE in the germline V gene. In DNA form, the CDR3 reads TGTGCCAGCAGCGTGACAGGGGATCCAGAGAACACTGAAGCTTTCTTT. Amino acids: CASSVTGDPENTEAFF.

The rearrangement links TRBV6-2 or TRBV6-3 to TRBJ1-2; D ambiguous. Germline V gene data show CDR1 as MNHEY and CDR2 as SVGEGT. The CDR3 sequence is 13 residues long. Between the trimmed V and J ends, which lost 4 bases and 3 bases, there was a span of 9 bases. In DNA form, the CDR3 reads TGTGCCAGCAGTTCGGAGTCGGACTATGGCTACACCTTC. As protein: CASSSESDYGYTF.

This chain connects TRBV5-6 to TRBJ2-2; weak D call: TRBD1 (6 bases). Per the germline V gene, CDR1 is SGHDT and CDR2 is YYEEEE. V was clipped by 0 bases and J by 3 bases, with 15 bases between them. This CDR3 comprises 17 residues. Here the CDR3 DNA reads TGTGCCAGCAGCTTGGTGGGCTGGGGGCAGGACACCGGGGAGCTGTTTTTT. This codes for CASSLVGWGQDTGELFF. The full variable domain, its missing parts supplied by reference TRBV5-6 and TRBJ2-2, is DAGVTQSPTHLIKTRGQQVTLRCSPKSGHDTVSWYQQALGQGPQFIFQYYEEEERQRGNFPDRFSGHQFPNYSSELNVNALLLGDSALYLCASSLVGWGQDTGELFFGEGSRLTVL.

The chain's CDR3 is CASSFERTEQETQYF. Written as DNA, the CDR3 is TGTGCCAGCAGTTTCGAGCGGACGGAGCAAGAGACCCAGTACTTC. This sequence joins TRBV27 and TRBJ2-5; perhaps TRBD2 as D (5 bases). Deletions cut 3 bases from V and 2 bases from J, with 13 bases between. The CDR3 length is 15 residues. CDR1 is MNHEY and CDR2 is SMNVEV in the germline V gene (reference sequence).

This sequence joins TRBV19 and TRBJ2-3; 7 bases match TRBD2. Germline values: CDR1 LNHDA, CDR2 SQIVND (reference sequence). The length of the CDR3 is 15 residues. V shed 1 base, J shed 2 bases, and the junction held 3 bases outside the gene matches. CDR3 amino acids: CASSIVGGSTDTQYF. The CDR3 DNA follows: TGTGCCAGTAGTATAGTGGGGGGGTCCACAGATACGCAGTATTTT. The full variable domain, with the rest looked up from reference TRBV19 and TRBJ2-3, is DGGITQSPKYLFRKEGQNVTLSCEQNLNHDAMYWYRQDPGQGLRLIYYSQIVNDFQKGDIAEGYSVSREKKESFPLTVTSAQKNPTAFYLCASSIVGGSTDTQYFGPGTRLTVL.

The chain recombines TRBV3-1 (or the pseudogene TRBV3-2) with TRBJ1-2; 9 bases map to TRBD1. Trimming took 4 bases from V and 6 from J; bases not matched to a gene: 3. Germline CDR1 and CDR2: LGHDT and YNNKEL (reference sequence). This CDR3 comprises 13 residues. The CDR3, as DNA: TGTGCCAGCAGCCCCTGGGACAGGGATGGCTACACCTTC. Protein: CASSPWDRDGYTF.

The chain uses TRBV9 and TRBJ2-5; possibly TRBD1 for D (6 bases). Trimming left V 1 base short and J 9 bases short, with 19 bases between. In germline, CDR1 is SGDLS, CDR2 YYNGEE. The length of the CDR3 is 15 residues. The CDR3 sequence: CASSVNEGDAGAQYF. In DNA form, the CDR3 reads TGTGCCAGCAGCGTAAACGAGGGGGACGCAGGGGCCCAGTACTTC. Full variable domain (rest looked up from reference TRBV9 and TRBJ2-5): DSGVTQTPKHLITATGQRVTLRCSPRSGDLSVYWYQQSLDQGLQFLIQYYNGEERAKGNILERFSAQQFPDLHSELNLSSLELGDSALYFCASSVNEGDAGAQYFGPGTRLLVL.

About this clone itself: The sample carries other DNA sequences with the same CDR3. The J gene is TRBJ2-1, the V gene TRBV5-1, with 7 positions matching TRBD1. This CDR3 region has 13 residues. CDR1 and CDR2 from the germline V gene are SGHRS and YFSETQ. V dropped 7 bases and J dropped 5; count of bases not matched to a gene: 6. The CDR3 loop is CASRPTGDNEQFF. For the CDR3, the DNA is TGCGCCAGCCGACCTACAGGGGACAATGAGCAGTTCTTC.

About this clone itself: This likely comes from a read error, as the CDR3 has no conserved phenylalanine or tryptophan at its end. It is unclear where the CDR3 begins or ends on the DNA, so no DNA is shown, and the CDR3 is as TCRdb lists it. This rearrangement joins TRBV11-2 to TRBJ1-2; the listed D gene, TRBD1, was not tested against the DNA. The CDR3 totals 12 residues, both ends included. In germline, CDR1 is SGHAT, CDR2 FQNNGV. The CDR3 loop is CASSSIDGTPFL.

The CDR3 sequence: CASSARDTQYF. The CDR3 coding sequence is TGTGCCAGCAGCGCCCGGGATACGCAGTATTTT. V usage is TRBV9 and J usage is TRBJ2-3; the D is unclear. The CDR3 is 11 amino acids. V dropped 3 bases and J dropped 6 bases, with 5 bases sitting between them. Germline assignment: CDR1 SGDLS and CDR2 YYNGEE.

CDR3 DNA sequence: TGTGCCAGCAGTTACAGCCATGAGCAGTTCTTC. Protein product: CASSYSHEQFF. The chain employs TRBV6-2 or TRBV6-3 and TRBJ2-1; D is unclear. This CDR3 contains 11 residues. Germline V gene lookup returns CDR1 MNHEY and CDR2 SVGEGT. The ends were cut back, 2 bases at V and 8 bases at J, with 4 bases in the middle.

Turning to this clone: At one end the junction does not follow the germline gene, possibly because of a read error. V usage is TRBV2 and J usage is TRBJ2-7; D is ambiguous. The CDR3 is made up of 14 amino acids. Germline values: CDR1 SNHLY, CDR2 FYNNEI. The chain's CDR3 is CASTEGYSSYEQYF. The CDR3, as DNA: TGTGCCAGCACTGAAGGTTATAGCTCCTACGAGCAGTACTTC. The whole variable domain, remainder taken from reference TRBV2 and TRBJ2-7, is EPEVTQTPSHQVTQMGQEVILRCVPISNHLYFYWYRQILGQKVEFLVSFYNNEISEKSEIFDDQFSVERPDGSNFTLKIRSTKLEDSAMYFCASTEGYSSYEQYFGPGTRLTVT.

The V and J genes are TRBV4-3 and TRBJ2-7; D may be TRBD1 (5 bases). CDR3 length: 16 amino acids. Deletions cut 0 bases from V and 2 bases from J, with 14 bases between. Germline V gene data show CDR1 as LGHNA and CDR2 as YSLEER. CDR3 sequence reads: CASSQEYRRTTYEQYF. CDR3 nucleotide sequence: TGCGCCAGCAGCCAAGAATACAGGCGAACCACCTACGAGCAGTACTTC.

The genes are TRBV19 and TRBJ1-5, with D tentatively TRBD1 (6 bases). Trimming took off 3 bases at V and 2 bases at J, with 17 bases between the two ends. Germline CDR1 is LNHDA and CDR2 is SQIVND (reference sequence). This CDR3 has 17 residues. The CDR3 sequence: CASSIGTTSRGNQPQHF. DNA of the CDR3: TGTGCCAGTAGTATCGGGACAACTAGTCGGGGCAATCAGCCCCAGCATTTT.